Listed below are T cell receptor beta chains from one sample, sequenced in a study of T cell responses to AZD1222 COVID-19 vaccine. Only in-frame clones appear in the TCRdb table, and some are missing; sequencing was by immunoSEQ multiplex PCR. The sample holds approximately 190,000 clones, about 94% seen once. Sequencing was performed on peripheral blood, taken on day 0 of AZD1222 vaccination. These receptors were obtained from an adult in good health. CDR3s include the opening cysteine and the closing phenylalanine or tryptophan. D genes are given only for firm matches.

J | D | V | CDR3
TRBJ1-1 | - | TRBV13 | CASSFDKILNTEAFF
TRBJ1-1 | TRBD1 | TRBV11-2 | CASSKGTANTEAFF
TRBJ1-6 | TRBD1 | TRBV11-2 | CASRGQERGSPLHF
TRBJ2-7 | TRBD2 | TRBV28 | CASARTSGSHGEQYF
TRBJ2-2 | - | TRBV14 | CASSRKITGELFF
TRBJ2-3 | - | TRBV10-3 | CAIRATATDTQYF
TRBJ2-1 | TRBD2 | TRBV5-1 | CASSSSGTSEFNEQFF
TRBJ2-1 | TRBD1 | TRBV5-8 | CASSLGPTGTDNEQFF
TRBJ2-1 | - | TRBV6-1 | CASSEDRGSSYNEQFF
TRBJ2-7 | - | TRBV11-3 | CASSLVGADEQYF
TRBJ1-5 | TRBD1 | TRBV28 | CASTARDRAYQPQHF
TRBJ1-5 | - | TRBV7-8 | CASSSGQPNQPQHF
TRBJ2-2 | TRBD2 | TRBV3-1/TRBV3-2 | CASNLDTGGPANTGELFF
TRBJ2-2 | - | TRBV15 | CATSREQNTGELFF
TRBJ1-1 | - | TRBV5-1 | CASSLEITGTEAFF
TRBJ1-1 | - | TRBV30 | CAGGRNTEAFF
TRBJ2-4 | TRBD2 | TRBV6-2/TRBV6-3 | CASSLAVLWDIQYF
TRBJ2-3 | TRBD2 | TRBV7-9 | CASSLGTSAFTDTQYF
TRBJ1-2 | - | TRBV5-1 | CASSSDPVGGYTF
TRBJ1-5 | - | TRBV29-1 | CSARTQGNQPQHF
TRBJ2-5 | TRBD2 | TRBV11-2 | CASSLEFPWASGQETQYF
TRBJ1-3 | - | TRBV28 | CASSPRDTGRNTIYF
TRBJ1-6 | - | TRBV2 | CASRNTGISSPLHF
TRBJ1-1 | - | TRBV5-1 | CASSLEGVDEAFF
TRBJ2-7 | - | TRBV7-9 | CASSPPQDSSYEQYF
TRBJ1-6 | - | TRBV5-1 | CASSFDSQSLHF
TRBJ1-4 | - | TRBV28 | CASSPEGPKVREKLFF
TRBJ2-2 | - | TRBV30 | CAWSVWHLNTGELFF
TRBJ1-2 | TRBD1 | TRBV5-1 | CASSATGDKTYGYTF
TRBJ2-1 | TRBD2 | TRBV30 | CALIAGGNNEQFF
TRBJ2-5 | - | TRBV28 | CASSFRQISLKTQYF
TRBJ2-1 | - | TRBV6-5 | CASGTRNEQFF
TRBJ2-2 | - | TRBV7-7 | CASSLGWAGELFF
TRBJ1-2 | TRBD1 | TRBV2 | CASWDRADYGYTF
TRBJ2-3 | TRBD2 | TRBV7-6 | CASSLVPAGTEYTQYF
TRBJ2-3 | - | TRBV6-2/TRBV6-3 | CASSYWDFADTQYF
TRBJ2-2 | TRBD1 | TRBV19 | CASSANRDRKLFF